The rows below give T cell receptor beta chains drawn from one sample of a study of vaccination effects on CD4 cells after COVID-19. Their target antigens are unknown. Produced via immunoSEQ multiplex PCR; TCRdb's table is partial and in-frame only. This sample has just under 65,000 clones, with over 70% found just once. Sequenced here: CD4+ T cells from PBMCs cultured with HCoV-OC43 spike peptides, sampled before COVID-19 vaccination. All receptors derive from a human donor who received a COVID-19 vaccine. Each CDR3 is given with its conserved first and last residue. A D gene is named only where the DNA matches it firmly. Clone sizes are given selectively: once, few, many, or a class where the clone is expanded.

NA	NA	TRBV7-3	TRBJ2-2	CASSPLNTGELFF	TGTGCCAGCAGCCCCCTGAACACCGGGGAGCTGTTTTTT
few	NA	TRBV10-1	TRBJ1-3	CASRGRVIGVSGNTIYF	TGCGCCAGCAGGGGGCGGGTGATCGGGGTATCTGGAAACACCATATATTTT
NA	TRBD1	TRBV19	TRBJ2-6	CASRIGQGQAGANVLTF	TGTGCCAGTAGGATAGGCCAAGGACAGGCCGGAGCCAACGTCCTGACTTTC
NA	NA	TRBV19	TRBJ1-3	CASTRQQSSGNTIYF	TGTGCCAGTACTCGACAACAGAGCTCTGGAAACACCATATATTTT
NA	TRBD1	TRBV3-1/TRBV3-2	TRBJ2-1	CASSRQGAIEQFF	TGTGCCAGCAGCCGGCAGGGGGCAATTGAGCAGTTCTTC
NA	NA	TRBV19	TRBJ1-5	CASNFGQRQPQHF	TGTGCCAGTAACTTCGGACAGCGTCAGCCCCAGCATTTT
NA	TRBD2	TRBV7-3	TRBJ2-1	CASSPQRDGDEQFF	TGTGCCAGCAGCCCGCAGCGGGATGGCGATGAGCAGTTCTTC
NA	NA	TRBV7-8	TRBJ2-6	CASSRGGGLSGANVLTF	TGTGCCAGCAGCCGAGGGGGGGGGCTCTCTGGGGCCAACGTCCTGACTTTC
NA	NA	TRBV5-4	TRBJ2-5	CASSATGSQETQYF	TGTGCCAGCAGCGCAACGGGATCCCAAGAGACCCAGTACTTC
NA	TRBD1	TRBV24-1	TRBJ2-5	CATSDGTVRGTQYF	TGTGCCACCAGTGACGGGACAGTCCGGGGGACCCAGTACTTC
NA	TRBD1	TRBV27	TRBJ2-3	CASSDRGFTDTQYF	TGTGCCAGCAGTGACAGGGGATTCACAGATACGCAGTATTTT
NA	NA	TRBV12-3/TRBV12-4	TRBJ1-1	CASSSYRDTEAFF	TGTGCCAGCAGCTCTTACAGGGACACTGAAGCTTTCTTT
NA	NA	TRBV12-3/TRBV12-4	TRBJ1-2	CASRPGLGGYTF	TGTGCCAGCAGGCCTGGACTGGGCGGCTACACCTTC
NA	NA	TRBV5-1	TRBJ1-4	CASSFGQPNEKLFF	TGCGCCAGCAGCTTCGGGCAGCCTAATGAAAAACTGTTTTTT
NA	NA	TRBV6-5	TRBJ1-5	CASTRIAGQPQHF	TGTGCCAGCACCCGGATAGCAGGTCAGCCCCAGCATTTT
NA	TRBD2	TRBV4-3	TRBJ2-1	CASSQDLLRGGSYNEQFF	TGCGCCAGCAGCCAAGATCTGCTGCGGGGGGGATCCTACAATGAGCAGTTCTTC
NA	NA	TRBV5-1	TRBJ2-5	CASSLNGETQYF	TGCGCCAGCAGCTTGAACGGGGAGACCCAGTACTTC
once	NA	TRBV19	TRBJ1-2	CASSIFGRDYGYTF	TGTGCCAGTAGTATCTTCGGCAGGGACTATGGCTACACCTTC
NA	NA	TRBV27	TRBJ2-6	CASSSALLGANVLTF	TGTGCCAGCAGTTCGGCGTTGTTAGGGGCCAACGTCCTGACTTTC
NA	NA	TRBV24-1	TRBJ1-2	CATSDSEALGYTF	TGTGCCACCAGTGATTCTGAGGCGCTGGGCTACACCTTC
NA	TRBD1	TRBV5-1	TRBJ2-1	CASSPRTGQSYNEQFF	TGCGCCAGCAGCCCTAGGACAGGGCAAAGTTACAATGAGCAGTTCTTC
NA	NA	TRBV6-5	TRBJ1-4	CASRSGADNEKLFF	TGTGCCAGCAGGAGCGGGGCCGATAATGAAAAACTGTTTTTT
NA	NA	TRBV5-1	TRBJ2-5	CASRPRPQETQYF	TGCGCCAGCAGGCCCCGGCCCCAAGAGACCCAGTACTTC
NA	TRBD1	TRBV5-1	TRBJ2-1	CASRGQGALNEQFF	TGCGCCAGCAGGGGACAGGGGGCCCTCAATGAGCAGTTCTTC
NA	NA	TRBV29-1	TRBJ1-5	CSVGWASNQPQHF	TGCAGCGTTGGGTGGGCTAGCAATCAGCCCCAGCATTTT
NA	NA	TRBV30	TRBJ1-4	CAWSGGGATNEKLFF	TGTGCCTGGAGTGGTGGAGGGGCAACTAATGAAAAACTGTTTTTT
few	NA	TRBV4-3	TRBJ2-2	CASSQDRAGSLRDGELFF	TGCGCCAGCAGCCAAGATCGGGCAGGCAGTTTACGTGACGGGGAGCTGTTTTTT
NA	NA	TRBV18	TRBJ1-1	CASSPGSRVNTEAFF	TGTGCCAGCTCACCAGGGAGCAGGGTGAACACTGAAGCTTTCTTT
once	TRBD2	TRBV7-2	TRBJ2-2	CASSLLAGGGGELFF	TGTGCCAGCAGCTTGCTAGCGGGGGGCGGCGGGGAGCTGTTTTTT
once	NA	TRBV28	TRBJ2-5	CASKGGLETQYF	TGTGCCAGCAAAGGGGGACTAGAGACCCAGTACTTC
NA	TRBD1	TRBV30	TRBJ1-6	CAWSATGGSYNSPLHF	TGTGCCTGGAGTGCAACAGGGGGCTCCTATAATTCACCCCTCCACTTT
once	NA	TRBV28	TRBJ1-6	CATETSGSFNWSPLHF	TGTGCCACCGAAACCTCGGGGTCTTTTAACTGGTCACCCCTCCACTTT
few	TRBD2	TRBV5-1	TRBJ2-3	CASSLRLAGGTQYF	TGCGCCAGCAGCCTCAGACTAGCGGGTGGTACGCAGTATTTT
NA	TRBD1	TRBV18	TRBJ2-3	CASSPETGEDTQYF	TGTGCCAGCTCACCAGAGACAGGGGAAGATACGCAGTATTTT
NA	NA	TRBV2	TRBJ1-4	CASSYRQWDGLFF	TGTGCCAGCAGTTACAGACAGTGGGACGGGCTGTTTTTT
NA	TRBD2	TRBV19	TRBJ2-3	CASMGSSGILVGTDTQYF	TGTGCCAGTATGGGGTCTAGCGGGATTCTTGTGGGAACAGATACGCAGTATTTT
once	TRBD1	TRBV24-1	TRBJ1-1	CASKDRGQTEAFF	TGTGCCTCCAAGGACAGGGGGCAGACTGAAGCTTTCTTT